This T cell receptor (beta chain) was observed in a study of blood T cell repertoires in COVID-19. Study context: Nucleic acid was either cDNA or gDNA, and it came from T cells, B-cell-depleted T cells, or PBMCs.

Authors' methods: Estimated nucleated cell counts came from reference gene primer amplification. TCRdb's table, derived via immunoSEQ multiplex PCR, lists solely in-frame clones and lacks some. D and trimming come from the DNA, and the V and J calls and clone size come from that table. The table records some 69,000 clones, 65% to 85% of them present only once. This clone was detected only once. V lost 6 bases, J lost 0 bases, and 8 bases stayed unmatched. Germline loops: CDR1 ENHRY, CDR2 SYGVKD. The CDR3 spans 16 residues. Material for sequencing was peripheral blood. The genes are TRBV10-3 and TRBJ1-2; 9 positions match TRBD1. This receptor was identified in a man aged 55 to 70 with acute or convalescent COVID-19. The CDR3 coding sequence is TGTGCCATCAGAAGGGGACAGGGCAGAGCTAACTATGGCTACACCTTC. Amino acid sequence: CAIRRGQGRANYGYTF.